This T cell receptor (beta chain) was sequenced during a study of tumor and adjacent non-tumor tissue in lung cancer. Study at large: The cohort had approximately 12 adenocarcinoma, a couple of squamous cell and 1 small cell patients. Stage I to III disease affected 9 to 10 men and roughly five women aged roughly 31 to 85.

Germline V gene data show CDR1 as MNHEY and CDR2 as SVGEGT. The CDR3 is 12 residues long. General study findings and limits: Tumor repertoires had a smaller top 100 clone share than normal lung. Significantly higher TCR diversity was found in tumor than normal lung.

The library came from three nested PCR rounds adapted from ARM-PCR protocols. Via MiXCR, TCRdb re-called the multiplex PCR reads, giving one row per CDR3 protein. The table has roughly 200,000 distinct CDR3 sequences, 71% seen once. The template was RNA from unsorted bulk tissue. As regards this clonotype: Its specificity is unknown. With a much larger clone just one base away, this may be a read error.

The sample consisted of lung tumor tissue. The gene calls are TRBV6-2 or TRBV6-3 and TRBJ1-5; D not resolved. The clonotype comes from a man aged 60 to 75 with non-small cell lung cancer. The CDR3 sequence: CVSSPRNQPQHF. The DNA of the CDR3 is TGTGTCAGCAGCCCCCGCAATCAGCCCCAGCATTTT.